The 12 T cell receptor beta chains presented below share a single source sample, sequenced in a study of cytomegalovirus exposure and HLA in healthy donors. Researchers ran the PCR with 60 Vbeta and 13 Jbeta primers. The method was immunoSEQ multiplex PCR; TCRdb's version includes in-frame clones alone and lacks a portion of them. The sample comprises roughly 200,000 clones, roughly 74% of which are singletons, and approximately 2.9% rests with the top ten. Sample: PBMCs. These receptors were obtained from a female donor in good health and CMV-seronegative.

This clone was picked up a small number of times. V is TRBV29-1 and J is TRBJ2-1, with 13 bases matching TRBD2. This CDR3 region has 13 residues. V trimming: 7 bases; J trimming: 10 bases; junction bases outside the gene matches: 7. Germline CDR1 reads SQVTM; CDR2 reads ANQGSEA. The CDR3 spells CSAGLAGAGEQFF. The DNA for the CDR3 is TGCAGCGCCGGACTAGCGGGGGCGGGGGAGCAGTTCTTC.

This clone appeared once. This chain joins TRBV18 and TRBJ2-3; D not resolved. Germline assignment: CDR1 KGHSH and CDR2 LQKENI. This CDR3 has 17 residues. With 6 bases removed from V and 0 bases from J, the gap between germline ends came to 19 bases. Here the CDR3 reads CASSSLVGRSSTDTQYF. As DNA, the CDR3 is TGTGCCAGCTCCTCCCTCGTGGGCAGGTCTAGCACAGATACGCAGTATTTT.

In DNA, the CDR3 is TGTGCCAGCAGATTTCTGAGGGCTAGCGGGGGGGCCGGCACAGATACGCAGTATTTT. It is translated as CASRFLRASGGAGTDTQYF. The V and J genes are TRBV11-3 and TRBJ2-3; TRBD2 aligns across 12 bases. The CDR3 length is 19 residues. The J segment lost 1 base and the V segment lost 6 bases, leaving 14 bases of the junction unmatched. CDR1 is SGHNT, CDR2 YENEEA, per germline.

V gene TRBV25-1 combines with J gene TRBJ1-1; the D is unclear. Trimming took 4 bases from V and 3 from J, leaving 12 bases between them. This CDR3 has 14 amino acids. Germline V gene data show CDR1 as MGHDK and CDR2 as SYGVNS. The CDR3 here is CASSGHPADTEAFF. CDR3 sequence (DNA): TGTGCCAGCAGTGGTCACCCGGCGGACACTGAAGCTTTCTTT.

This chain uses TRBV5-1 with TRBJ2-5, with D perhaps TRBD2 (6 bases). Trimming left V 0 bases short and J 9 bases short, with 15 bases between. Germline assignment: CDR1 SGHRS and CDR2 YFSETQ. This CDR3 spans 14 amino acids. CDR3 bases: TGCGCCAGCAGCTTGGATACCTCGGGAGCGGCCCAGTACTTC. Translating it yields CASSLDTSGAAQYF.

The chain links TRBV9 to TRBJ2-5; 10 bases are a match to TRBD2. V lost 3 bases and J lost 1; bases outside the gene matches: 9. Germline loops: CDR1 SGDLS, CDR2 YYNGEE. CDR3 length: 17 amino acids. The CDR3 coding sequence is TGTGCCAGCAGCGAGCGGAGCGGGGGGGCCGCCCAAGAGACCCAGTACTTC. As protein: CASSERSGGAAQETQYF.

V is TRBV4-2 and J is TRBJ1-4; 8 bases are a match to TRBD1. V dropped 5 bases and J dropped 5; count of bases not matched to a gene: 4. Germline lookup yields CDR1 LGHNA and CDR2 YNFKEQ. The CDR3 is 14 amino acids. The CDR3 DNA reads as TGTGCCAGCAGCTCCAGACAGGGGAATGAAAAACTGTTTTTT. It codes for CASSSRQGNEKLFF.

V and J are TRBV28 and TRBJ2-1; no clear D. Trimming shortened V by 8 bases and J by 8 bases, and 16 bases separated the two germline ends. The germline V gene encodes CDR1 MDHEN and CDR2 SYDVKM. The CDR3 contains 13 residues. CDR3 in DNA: TGTGCCAGCTATGGCTCGGCGGCGGATGAGCAGTTCTTC. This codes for CASYGSAADEQFF.

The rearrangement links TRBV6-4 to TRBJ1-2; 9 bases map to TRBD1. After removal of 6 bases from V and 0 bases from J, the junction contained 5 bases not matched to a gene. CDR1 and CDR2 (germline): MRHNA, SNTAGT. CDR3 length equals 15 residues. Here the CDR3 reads CASSPGTGTNYGYTF. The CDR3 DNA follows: TGTGCCAGCAGCCCCGGGACAGGGACTAACTATGGCTACACCTTC.

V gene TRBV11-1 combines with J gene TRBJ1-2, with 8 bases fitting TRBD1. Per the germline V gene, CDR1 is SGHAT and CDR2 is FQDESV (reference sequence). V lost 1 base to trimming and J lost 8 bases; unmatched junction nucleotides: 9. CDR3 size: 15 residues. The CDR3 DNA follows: TGTGCCAGCAGCTTAGTACCCACAGGGGGTGTCGGCTACACCTTC. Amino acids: CASSLVPTGGVGYTF.

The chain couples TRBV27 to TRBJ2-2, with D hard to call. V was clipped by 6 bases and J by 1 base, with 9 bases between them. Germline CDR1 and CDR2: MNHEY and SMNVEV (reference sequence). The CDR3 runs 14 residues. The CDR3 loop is CASRIRRNTGELFF. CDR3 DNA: TGTGCCAGCAGAATTCGGAGGAACACCGGGGAGCTGTTTTTT.

CDR3 DNA: TGCGCCAGCAGTTACAACAGGGGGTTAGACACTGAAGCTTTCTTT. Its translation is CASSYNRGLDTEAFF. This chain uses TRBV5-1 with TRBJ1-1; TRBD1 agrees at 8 bases. V lost 5 bases and J lost 3; bases outside the gene matches: 9. This CDR3 has 15 residues. Germline V lookup: CDR1 SGHRS, CDR2 YFSETQ.